Listed here are 13 T cell receptor beta chains from one sample, sequenced in a study of regulatory T cells in long-lasting Graves disease. Relying on iRepertoire HTBI primers and Arm-PCR of CDR3 regions, the team built TCR beta libraries. TCRdb reanalysed the multiplex PCR reads using MiXCR and keeps one entry per CDR3 protein. Of fewer than 550,000 distinct CDR3 sequences listed, around a fifth are singletons. Sample time point: persistent/refractory GD, antithyroid drugs over 5 years with positive TRAb. The TCR library used RNA extracted from PBMCs. The sample consisted of peripheral blood mononuclear cells (PBMCs), taken when the disease was refractory, from a patient treated with antithyroid drugs. All receptors derive from a female donor with Graves disease.

V gene TRBV9 combines with J gene TRBJ2-7; D is possibly TRBD1 (5 bases). There are 15 residues in the CDR3. The germline V gene has CDR1 SGDLS and CDR2 YYNGEE. V was cut by 3 bases and J by 1 base, with 14 bases left in between. This CDR3 reads CASSASTGRSYEQYF. The CDR3 region has the DNA TGTGCCAGCAGCGCCAGTACAGGTCGTTCCTACGAGCAGTACTTC. Full variable domain (outside the CDR3, taken from reference TRBV9 and TRBJ2-7): DSGVTQTPKHLITATGQRVTLRCSPRSGDLSVYWYQQSLDQGLQFLIQYYNGEERAKGNILERFSAQQFPDLHSELNLSSLELGDSALYFCASSASTGRSYEQYFGPGTRLTVT.

The table lists this clonotype with a few counts. A much larger clone lies one base from this, so it may be a read error. The CDR3 carries no conserved terminal phenylalanine or tryptophan, so it likely arises from a read error. The chain is built from TRBV12-3 or TRBV12-4 and TRBJ1-2, with 9 bases that match TRBD1. CDR3 length: 14 residues. J lost 3 bases, V lost 7 bases, and 6 bases had no gene match. CDR3 amino acids: CASNQNRGHYGYTS. CDR3 DNA: TGTGCCAGCAACCAAAACAGGGGGCACTATGGCTACACCTCC.

The V and J genes are TRBV7-9 and TRBJ2-5; D not certain. Germline loops: CDR1 SEHNR, CDR2 FQNEAQ (reference sequence). The CDR3 sequence is 14 residues long. V lost 5 bases to trimming and J lost 2 bases, with 12 bases between them. Here the CDR3 DNA reads TGTGCCAGCAGCGACACGGACCTGCAAGAGACCCAGTACTTC. Its protein product is CASSDTDLQETQYF.

Worth noting for this clonotype: Relative to the germline gene, one junction end is altered; a read error may explain this. CDR3: CASSPVGHQETQNF. The CDR3 region has the DNA TGTGCCAGCTCACCGGTCGGTCATCAAGAGACCCAGAACTTC. V usage is TRBV18 and J usage is TRBJ2-5; D ambiguous. In germline, CDR1 is KGHSH, CDR2 LQKENI. This CDR3 has 14 residues.

This clonotype was found a few times. The V gene is TRBV28, the J gene TRBJ2-7; D gene unclear. V dropped 11 bases and J dropped 0 bases, with 14 bases sitting between them. CDR1 MDHEN and CDR2 SYDVKM come from the germline V gene. The CDR3 contains 13 residues. The chain's CDR3 is CAVTRVDSYEQYF. The CDR3 bases are TGTGCCGTGACCCGTGTCGACTCCTACGAGCAGTACTTC.

The chain uses TRBV28 and TRBJ1-2, with D tentatively TRBD1 (5 bases). There are 17 residues in the CDR3. The V end was cut by 3 bases, the J end by 6 bases, with 23 bases between. Germline-derived CDR1 and CDR2 are MDHEN and SYDVKM. CDR3 in amino acids: CASSFGAGTLVVNGYTF. For the CDR3, the DNA is TGTGCCAGCAGTTTCGGAGCCGGGACCCTCGTCGTCAATGGCTACACCTTC.

This chain connects TRBV7-9 to TRBJ2-4; D gene ambiguous. The V and J ends lost 2 bases and 6 bases respectively, with 11 bases between them. Germline-derived CDR1 and CDR2 are SEHNR and FQNEAQ (reference sequence). This CDR3 region has 14 residues. CDR3 residues: CASSLPPPGNIQYF. The CDR3 DNA is TGTGCCAGCAGCTTACCCCCCCCCGGAAACATTCAGTACTTC.

This clonotype has just a few counts. This chain uses TRBV20-1 with TRBJ1-1, with D tentatively TRBD1 (5 bases). Germline V CDR1 and CDR2: DFQATT, SNEGSKA (reference sequence). The V end lost 3 bases, the J end lost 0 bases, and 14 bases lay between the germline ends. The CDR3 runs 15 residues. Here the CDR3 DNA reads TGCAGTGCTAGCGGGGGAATTCGCCTGAACACTGAAGCTTTCTTT. Translated, it gives CSASGGIRLNTEAFF.

The chain couples TRBV5-6 to TRBJ1-5; tentatively, D is TRBD1 (6 bases). Germline V lookup: CDR1 SGHDT, CDR2 YYEEEE. The CDR3 has 13 residues. Trimming took 5 bases from V and 5 from J, leaving 11 bases between them. Here the CDR3 reads CASSSRGDQPQHF. The CDR3 nucleotides are TGTGCCAGCAGTTCCAGGGGAGATCAGCCCCAGCATTTT.

The chain carries TRBV10-3 and TRBJ2-2, with a tentative D call TRBD2 (6 bases). The CDR3 runs to 14 residues. The V and J ends lost 11 bases and 3 bases respectively, with 16 bases between them. Per germline, CDR1 ENHRY and CDR2 SYGVKD. The CDR3 sequence: CAVAGQGDTGELFF. CDR3 bases: TGTGCCGTCGCGGGGCAGGGTGACACCGGGGAGCTGTTTTTT.

This clonotype was detected ten times or more. The chain employs TRBV7-9 and TRBJ1-2; 7 bases are shared with TRBD1. The CDR3 is made up of 14 amino acids. J gave up 7 bases and V 7 bases, and 12 bases lay outside the gene matches. Germline V gives CDR1 SEHNR, CDR2 FQNEAQ (reference sequence). The CDR3: CASIRRGQLGGYTF. Written as DNA, the CDR3 is TGTGCCAGCATCCGAAGGGGACAGTTAGGTGGCTACACCTTC.

This clonotype was seen a few times. CDR3 sequence: CAISESPGGRGSEKLFF. The CDR3, as DNA: TGTGCCATCAGTGAGTCGCCAGGGGGCCGTGGTAGTGAAAAACTGTTTTTT. This rearrangement joins TRBV10-3 to TRBJ1-4; the match to TRBD1 covers 8 bases. V dropped 0 bases and J dropped 7; count of bases not matched to a gene: 10. The CDR3 contains 17 residues. Germline V gene data show CDR1 as ENHRY and CDR2 as SYGVKD.

This clonotype was found a few times. The V call is TRBV6-2 or TRBV6-3, the J call TRBJ2-7, with 8 bases identical to TRBD1. The J segment lost 3 bases and the V segment lost 10 bases, leaving 14 bases of the junction unmatched. The CDR3 runs 15 residues. Looked up from germline, CDR1 is MNHEY and CDR2 is SVGEGT. For the CDR3, the DNA is TGTGCCAACTCTTCCAGGGGGCGAAAAAGCTACGAGCAGTACTTC. Protein sequence: CANSSRGRKSYEQYF.